This is a list of T cell receptor beta chains from one sample in a study of regulatory T cells in long-lasting Graves disease. TCRdb ran MiXCR on the multiplex PCR reads and lists one entry per CDR3 protein. The table records roughly 380,000 distinct CDR3 sequences, approximately 16% of them present only once. Another study also made use of these data, one on T cells in Graves' hyperthyroidism and ophthalmopathy.

Here the sequenced sample was peripheral blood mononuclear cells (PBMCs), taken at new diagnosis, from a patient treated with antithyroid drugs. All receptors derive from a man aged 35 to 55 with Graves disease. The CDR3 runs from the conserved cysteine through the conserved F or W. Clone size is not always given. Where it is, it says once, few, many or a class for expanded clones.

V	J	length	size	CDR3
TRBV5-1	TRBJ2-2	15	many	CASSLQGQGTGELFF
TRBV20-1	TRBJ2-6	16	few	CSARGGADSGANVLTF
TRBV7-3	TRBJ1-2	14	NA	CASSPGWQGYGYTF
TRBV24-1	TRBJ2-5	18	many	CATSDSRPTSGGVETQYF
TRBV15	TRBJ1-4	16	NA	CAAKTGGAATNEKLFF
TRBV7-3	TRBJ2-4	21	few	CASSSKKEAAIPRGTKNIQYF
TRBV30	TRBJ2-5	13	many	CAWHVREWETQYF
TRBV18	TRBJ2-5	17	many	CASSPRRDRREEETQYF
TRBV18	TRBJ1-1	15	NA	CASSPPGLMNTEAFF
TRBV7-2	TRBJ1-1	16	few	CASSQEAGGFNTEAFF
TRBV28	TRBJ2-1	14	many	CASSGLAGGNEQFF
TRBV3-1	TRBJ2-5	15	many	CASSQGLKGAETQYF
TRBV7-7	TRBJ2-5	17	NA	CASSLGVNRGGQETQYF
TRBV5-1	TRBJ2-7	16	many	CASSLDPAGGTYEQYF
TRBV19	TRBJ2-7	13	many	CASSTETGHEQYF
TRBV24-1	TRBJ2-3	14	many	CATSDLPHTDTQYF
TRBV11-3	TRBJ2-3	14	few	CASSLGTATDTQYF
TRBV7-2	TRBJ2-2	18	NA	CASSLAGLAGDYTGELFF
TRBV9	TRBJ2-4	15	many	CASSASGLAKNIQYF
TRBV11-2	TRBJ2-3	15	many	CASSTWTGGADTQYF
TRBV11-1	TRBJ1-1	15	many	CASSLKQVGNTEAFF
TRBV7-6	TRBJ2-7	17	many	CASSSTVSGRQPYEQYF
TRBV10-3	TRBJ1-1	14	many	CAISDPDRGPEAFF
TRBV5-1	TRBJ2-3	15	NA	CASTWTSGPQDTQYF
TRBV7-8	TRBJ2-1	16	few	CASSRVRGVGLSEQFF
TRBV4-1	TRBJ1-1	18	NA	CASRALFYPDRKNTEAFF
TRBV24-1	TRBJ2-7	13	many	CATSDSQALEQYF
TRBV6-9	TRBJ2-3	17	NA	CASSYSGTSGGPDTQYF
TRBV27	TRBJ2-1	16	NA	CASRRRGDPRSNEQFF
TRBV27	TRBJ2-7	15	NA	CASSSWTESSYEQYF
TRBV7-2	TRBJ2-3	18	many	CASSFGPRASGLTDTQYF
TRBV5-1	TRBJ1-1	16	many	CASSLDLELGNTEAFF
TRBV6-1	TRBJ1-5	15	NA	CASSAHRDSNQPQHF
TRBV5-1	TRBJ2-5	16	many	CASSLTSGGAQETQYF
TRBV20-1	TRBJ2-7	15	NA	CSARSGGHSSYEQYF
TRBV9	TRBJ1-2	15	NA	CASSVSPGTGYGYTF
TRBV6-5	TRBJ2-3	15	NA	CASSYRGYSTDTQYF
TRBV24-1	TRBJ1-2	12	many	CATSDFDDGYTF
TRBV7-9	TRBJ1-1	14	few	CASSSGPRETEAFF
TRBV5-1	TRBJ2-1	15	NA	CASSSLAGDFNEQFF
TRBV11-1	TRBJ1-3	16	many	CASSLDGRTSGNTIYF
TRBV7-8	NA	14	few	CASSLRQSNYEQYF
TRBV20-1	TRBJ2-4	14	many	CSAKLSGAKNIQYF